This T cell receptor beta chain was captured in a study of blood T cell repertoires in COVID-19. In the study overall: COVID-19 samples, acute and convalescent, were from the United States, Italy and Spain. The cDNA or gDNA used as material had been derived from T cells, B-cell-depleted T cells, or PBMCs.

CDR1 is MDHEN, CDR2 SYDVKM, per germline. The CDR3 covers 14 residues. With 7 bases clipped from V and 3 bases from J, the junction kept 6 bases outside the gene matches. As handled by the study authors: Estimation of nucleated cell counts relied on the amplification of reference gene primers. This table comes from immunoSEQ multiplex PCR, and its TCRdb copy is limited to in-frame clones, with some not included. The V and J calls and clone size are taken from that table; D and trimming were inferred from the DNA. The sample gives some 200,000 clones, approximately 87% of which show up once; around 12% is in the top ten. While infection was still active, Seattle patients were enrolled and then followed longitudinally.

This rearrangement joins TRBV28 to TRBJ1-5; TRBD1 agrees at 7 bases. The sequencing input was peripheral blood. This clonotype originated in a woman between 65 and 79 years old with COVID-19, enrolled during active disease. CDR3 coding DNA: TGTGCCAGCAACCTACAGGGGTACAATCAGCCCCAGCATTTT. Protein sequence: CASNLQGYNQPQHF. Supplemented by reference TRBV28 and TRBJ1-5, the full variable domain reads DVKVTQSSRYLVKRTGEKVFLECVQDMDHENMFWYRQDPGLGLRLIYFSYDVKMKEKGDIPEGYSVSREKKERFSLILESASTNQTSMYLCASNLQGYNQPQHFGDGTRLSIL.